This T cell receptor beta chain was captured in a study of human T cells and chemical hapten exposure. This sample's time point: patch test 3, about 24 weeks after DPC sensitization. Treatment given: therapeutic diphenylcyclopropenone sensitization with weekly scalp DPC. The CDR3 has 15 amino acids. Looked up from germline, CDR1 is MNHEY and CDR2 is SMNVEV (reference sequence). V shed 5 bases, J shed 6 bases, and the junction held 10 bases outside the gene matches. Via MiXCR, TCRdb re-called the RACE reads, giving one row per CDR3 protein. The sample comprises some 52,000 distinct CDR3 sequences, roughly a tenth of which are singletons, and roughly 17% rests with the top ten.

This specimen was whole blood, taken in connection with sensitization to the hapten diphenylcyclopropenone (DPC). The sequence was obtained from a woman between 35 and 50 years old with alopecia areata. Some clones in this sample may be carry-over from other donors' samples. V is TRBV27 and J is TRBJ1-2, with 9 positions matching TRBD1. The chain's CDR3 is CASSHGQGLWHGYTF. Written as DNA, the CDR3 is TGTGCCAGCAGTCATGGACAGGGGCTCTGGCATGGCTACACCTTC.